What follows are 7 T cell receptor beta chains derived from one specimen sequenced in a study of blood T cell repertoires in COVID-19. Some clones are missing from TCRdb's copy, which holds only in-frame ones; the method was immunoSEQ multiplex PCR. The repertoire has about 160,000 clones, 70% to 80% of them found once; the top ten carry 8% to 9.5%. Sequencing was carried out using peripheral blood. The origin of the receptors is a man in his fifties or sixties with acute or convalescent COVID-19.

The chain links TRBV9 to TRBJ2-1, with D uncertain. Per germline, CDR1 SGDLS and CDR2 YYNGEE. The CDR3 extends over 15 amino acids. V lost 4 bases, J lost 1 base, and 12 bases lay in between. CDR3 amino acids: CASSYGLTSYNEQFF. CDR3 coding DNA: TGTGCCAGCAGCTACGGATTGACATCCTACAATGAGCAGTTCTTC. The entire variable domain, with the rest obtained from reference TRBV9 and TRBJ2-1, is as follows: DSGVTQTPKHLITATGQRVTLRCSPRSGDLSVYWYQQSLDQGLQFLIQYYNGEERAKGNILERFSAQQFPDLHSELNLSSLELGDSALYFCASSYGLTSYNEQFFGPGTRLTVL.

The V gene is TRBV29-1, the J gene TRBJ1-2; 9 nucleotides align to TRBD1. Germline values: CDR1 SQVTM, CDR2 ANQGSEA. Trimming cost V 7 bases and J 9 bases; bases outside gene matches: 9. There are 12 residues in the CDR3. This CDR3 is CSADGQGMRYTF. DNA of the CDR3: TGCAGCGCCGACGGACAGGGGATGCGCTACACCTTC.

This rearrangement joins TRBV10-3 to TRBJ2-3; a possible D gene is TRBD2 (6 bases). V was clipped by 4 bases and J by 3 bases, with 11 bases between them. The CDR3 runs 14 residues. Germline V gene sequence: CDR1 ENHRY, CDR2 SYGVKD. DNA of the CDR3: TGTGCCATCAGTGTGGCGGGGTTAACAGATACGCAGTATTTT. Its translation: CAISVAGLTDTQYF.

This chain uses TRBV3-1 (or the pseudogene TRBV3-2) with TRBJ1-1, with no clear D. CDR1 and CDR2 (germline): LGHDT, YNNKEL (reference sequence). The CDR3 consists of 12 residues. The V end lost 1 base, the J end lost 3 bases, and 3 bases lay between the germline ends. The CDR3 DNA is TGTGCCAGCAGCCAAGGGCACACTGAAGCTTTCTTT. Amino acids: CASSQGHTEAFF.

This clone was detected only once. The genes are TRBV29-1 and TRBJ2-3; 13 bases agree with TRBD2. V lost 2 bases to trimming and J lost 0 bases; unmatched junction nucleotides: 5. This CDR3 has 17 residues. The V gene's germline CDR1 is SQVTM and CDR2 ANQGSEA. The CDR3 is CSVETTSGGVSTDTQYF. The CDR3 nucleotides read TGCAGCGTTGAAACAACTAGCGGGGGGGTGAGCACAGATACGCAGTATTTT.

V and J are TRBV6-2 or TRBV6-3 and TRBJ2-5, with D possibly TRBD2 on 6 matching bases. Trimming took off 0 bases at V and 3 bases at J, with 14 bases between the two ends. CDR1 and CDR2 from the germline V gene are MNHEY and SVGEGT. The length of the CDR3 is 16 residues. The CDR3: CASSYSNRDSKETQYF. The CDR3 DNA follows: TGTGCCAGCAGTTACTCGAATCGGGACTCCAAAGAGACCCAGTACTTC.

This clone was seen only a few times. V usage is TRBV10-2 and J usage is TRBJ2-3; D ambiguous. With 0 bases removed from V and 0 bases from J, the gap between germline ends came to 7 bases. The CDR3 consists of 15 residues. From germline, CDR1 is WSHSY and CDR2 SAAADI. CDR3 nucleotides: TGCGCCAGCAGTGAGTCTCCGACTAGCACAGATACGCAGTATTTT. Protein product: CASSESPTSTDTQYF.